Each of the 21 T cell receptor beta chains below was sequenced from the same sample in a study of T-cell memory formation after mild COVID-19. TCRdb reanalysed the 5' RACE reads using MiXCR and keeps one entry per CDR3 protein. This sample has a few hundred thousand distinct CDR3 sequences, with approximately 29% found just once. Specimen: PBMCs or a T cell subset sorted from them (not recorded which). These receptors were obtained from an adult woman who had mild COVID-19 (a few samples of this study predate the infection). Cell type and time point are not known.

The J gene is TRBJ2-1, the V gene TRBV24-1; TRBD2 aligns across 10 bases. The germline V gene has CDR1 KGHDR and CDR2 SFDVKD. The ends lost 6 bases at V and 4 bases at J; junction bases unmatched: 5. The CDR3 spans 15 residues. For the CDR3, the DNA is TGTGCCACCAGTTCCATAGCGGGGGGATACAATGAGCAGTTCTTC. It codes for CATSSIAGGYNEQFF.

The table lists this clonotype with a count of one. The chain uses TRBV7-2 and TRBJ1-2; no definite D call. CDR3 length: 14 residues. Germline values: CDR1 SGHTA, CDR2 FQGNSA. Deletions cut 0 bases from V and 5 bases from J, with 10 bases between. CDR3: CASSLAPDLYGYTF. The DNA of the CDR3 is TGTGCCAGCAGCTTAGCCCCGGACCTATATGGCTACACCTTC.

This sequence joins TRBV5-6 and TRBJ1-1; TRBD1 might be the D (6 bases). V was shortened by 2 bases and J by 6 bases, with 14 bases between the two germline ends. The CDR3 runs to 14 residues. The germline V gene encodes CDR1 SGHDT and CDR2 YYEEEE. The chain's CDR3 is CASSLGGVVPEAFF. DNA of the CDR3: TGTGCCAGCAGCTTAGGGGGGGTCGTACCTGAAGCTTTCTTT.

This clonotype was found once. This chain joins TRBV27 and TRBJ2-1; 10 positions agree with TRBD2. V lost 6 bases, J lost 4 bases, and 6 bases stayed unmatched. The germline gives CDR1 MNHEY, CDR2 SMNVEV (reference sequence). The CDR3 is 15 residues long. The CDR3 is CASRSGTSEYNEQFF. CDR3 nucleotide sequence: TGTGCCAGCAGATCCGGGACTAGCGAGTACAATGAGCAGTTCTTC.

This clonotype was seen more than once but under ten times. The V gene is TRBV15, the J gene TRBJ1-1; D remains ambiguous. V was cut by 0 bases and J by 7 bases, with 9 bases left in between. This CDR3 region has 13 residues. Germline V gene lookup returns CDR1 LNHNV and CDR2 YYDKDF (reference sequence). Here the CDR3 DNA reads TGTGCCACCAGCAGAGATCGGGGTTTTGAAGCTTTCTTT. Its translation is CATSRDRGFEAFF. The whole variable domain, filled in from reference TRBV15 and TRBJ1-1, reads DAMVIQNPRYQVTQFGKPVTLSCSQTLNHNVMYWYQQKSSQAPKLLFHYYDKDFNNEADTPDNFQSRRPNTSFCFLDIRSPGLGDTAMYLCATSRDRGFEAFFGQGTRLTVV.

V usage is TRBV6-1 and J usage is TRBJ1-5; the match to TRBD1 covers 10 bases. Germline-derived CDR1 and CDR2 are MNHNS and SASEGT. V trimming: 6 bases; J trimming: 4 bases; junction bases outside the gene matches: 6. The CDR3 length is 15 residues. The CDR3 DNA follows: TGTGCCAGCAGCGTGACGGGACAGGGGAATCAGCCCCAGCATTTT. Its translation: CASSVTGQGNQPQHF.

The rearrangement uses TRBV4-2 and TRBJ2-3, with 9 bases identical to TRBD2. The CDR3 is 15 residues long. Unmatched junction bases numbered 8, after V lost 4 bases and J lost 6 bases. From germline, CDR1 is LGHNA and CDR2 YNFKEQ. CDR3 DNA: TGTGCCAGCAGCCCGACTAGCGGTAGTTCGGATACGCAGTATTTT. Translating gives CASSPTSGSSDTQYF.

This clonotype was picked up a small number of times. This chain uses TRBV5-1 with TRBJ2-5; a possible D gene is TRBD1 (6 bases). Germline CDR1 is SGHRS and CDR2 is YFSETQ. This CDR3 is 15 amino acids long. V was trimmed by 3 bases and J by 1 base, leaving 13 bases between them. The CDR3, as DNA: TGCGCCAGCAGCTACTCAGGGGCCAGCCAAGAGACCCAGTACTTC. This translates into CASSYSGASQETQYF.

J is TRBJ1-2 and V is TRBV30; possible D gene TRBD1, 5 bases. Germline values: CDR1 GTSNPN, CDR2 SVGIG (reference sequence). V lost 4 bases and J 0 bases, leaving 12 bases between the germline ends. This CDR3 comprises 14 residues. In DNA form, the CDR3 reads TGTGCCTGGAATCTGCAGGGTGCTAACTATGGCTACACCTTC. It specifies CAWNLQGANYGYTF.

CDR3 in amino acids: CSANGLVIHNEQFF. CDR3 DNA: TGCAGCGCTAATGGACTAGTGATCCACAATGAGCAGTTCTTC. The chain joins TRBV29-1 to TRBJ2-1, with 7 bases fitting TRBD2. Unmatched junction bases numbered 11, after V lost 7 bases and J lost 5 bases. Germline V gene lookup returns CDR1 SQVTM and CDR2 ANQGSEA. The CDR3 sequence is 14 residues long.

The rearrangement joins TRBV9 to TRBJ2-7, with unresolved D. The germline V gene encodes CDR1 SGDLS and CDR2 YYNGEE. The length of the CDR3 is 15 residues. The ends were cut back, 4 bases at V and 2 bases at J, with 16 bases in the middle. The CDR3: CASSPADQWTYEQYF. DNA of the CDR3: TGTGCCAGCAGCCCCGCGGACCAATGGACCTACGAGCAGTACTTC.

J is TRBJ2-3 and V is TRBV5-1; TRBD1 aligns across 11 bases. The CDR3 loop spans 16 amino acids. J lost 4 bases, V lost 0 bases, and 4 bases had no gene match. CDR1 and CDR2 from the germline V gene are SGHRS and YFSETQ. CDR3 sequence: CASSLGAGQGADTQYF. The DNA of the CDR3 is TGCGCCAGCAGCTTGGGAGCGGGACAGGGGGCAGATACGCAGTATTTT.

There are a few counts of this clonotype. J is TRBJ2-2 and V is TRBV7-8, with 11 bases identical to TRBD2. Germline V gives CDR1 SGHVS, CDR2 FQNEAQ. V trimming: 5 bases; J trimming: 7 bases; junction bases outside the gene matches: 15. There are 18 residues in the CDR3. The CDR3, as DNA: TGTGCCAGCAGCCGGAGAGGGGGACTAGCGGATGTAAACGGGGAGCTGTTTTTT. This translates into CASSRRGGLADVNGELFF.

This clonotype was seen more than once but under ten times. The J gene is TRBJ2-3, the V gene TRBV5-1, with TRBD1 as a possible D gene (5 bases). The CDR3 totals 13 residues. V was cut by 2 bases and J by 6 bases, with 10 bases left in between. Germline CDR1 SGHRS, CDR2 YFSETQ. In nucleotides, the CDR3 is TGCGCCAGCAGCTTAATGACAGAGGATACGCAGTATTTT. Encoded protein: CASSLMTEDTQYF.

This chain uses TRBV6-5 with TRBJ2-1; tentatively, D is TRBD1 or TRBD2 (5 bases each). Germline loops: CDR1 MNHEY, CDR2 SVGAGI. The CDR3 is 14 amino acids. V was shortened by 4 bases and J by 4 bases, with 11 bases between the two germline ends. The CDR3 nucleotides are TGTGCCAGCAGTTTAAGAGGGGCTTACAATGAGCAGTTCTTC. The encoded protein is CASSLRGAYNEQFF.

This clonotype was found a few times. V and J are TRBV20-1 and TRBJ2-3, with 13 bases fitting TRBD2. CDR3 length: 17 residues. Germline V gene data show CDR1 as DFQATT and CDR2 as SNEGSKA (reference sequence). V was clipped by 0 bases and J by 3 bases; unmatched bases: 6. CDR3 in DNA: TGCAGTGCTAGAGATGAGGGACTAGCGGGGATTACAGATACGCAGTATTTT. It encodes CSARDEGLAGITDTQYF.

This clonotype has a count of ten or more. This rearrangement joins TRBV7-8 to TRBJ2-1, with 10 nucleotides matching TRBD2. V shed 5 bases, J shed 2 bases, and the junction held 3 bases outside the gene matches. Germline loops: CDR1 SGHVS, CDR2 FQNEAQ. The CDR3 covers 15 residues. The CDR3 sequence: CASSLGLAPYNEQFF. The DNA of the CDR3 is TGTGCCAGCAGCCTGGGACTAGCGCCCTACAATGAGCAGTTCTTC.

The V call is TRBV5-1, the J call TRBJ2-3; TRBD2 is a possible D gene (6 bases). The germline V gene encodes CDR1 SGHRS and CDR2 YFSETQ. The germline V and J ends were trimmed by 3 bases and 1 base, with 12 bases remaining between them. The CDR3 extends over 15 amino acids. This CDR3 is CASSSRLGGTDTQYF. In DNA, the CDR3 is TGCGCCAGCAGCTCACGACTAGGGGGCACAGATACGCAGTATTTT.

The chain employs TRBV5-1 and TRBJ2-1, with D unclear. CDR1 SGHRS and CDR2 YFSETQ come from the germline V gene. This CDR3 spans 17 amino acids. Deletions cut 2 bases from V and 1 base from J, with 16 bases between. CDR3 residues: CASSLRSERSSYNEQFF. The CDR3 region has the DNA TGCGCCAGCAGCTTAAGGTCGGAACGGAGTTCCTACAATGAGCAGTTCTTC. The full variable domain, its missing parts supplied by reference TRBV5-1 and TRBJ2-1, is KAGVTQTPRYLIKTRGQQVTLSCSPISGHRSVSWYQQTPGQGLQFLFEYFSETQRNKGNFPGRFSGRQFSNSRSEMNVSTLELGDSALYLCASSLRSERSSYNEQFFGPGTRLTVL.

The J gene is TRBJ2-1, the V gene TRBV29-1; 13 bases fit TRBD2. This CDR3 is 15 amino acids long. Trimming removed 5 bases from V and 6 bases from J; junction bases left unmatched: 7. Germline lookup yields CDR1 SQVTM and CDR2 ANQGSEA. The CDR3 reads CSVSGGLAGFNEQFF. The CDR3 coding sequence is TGCAGCGTTTCGGGGGGACTAGCGGGGTTCAATGAGCAGTTCTTC.

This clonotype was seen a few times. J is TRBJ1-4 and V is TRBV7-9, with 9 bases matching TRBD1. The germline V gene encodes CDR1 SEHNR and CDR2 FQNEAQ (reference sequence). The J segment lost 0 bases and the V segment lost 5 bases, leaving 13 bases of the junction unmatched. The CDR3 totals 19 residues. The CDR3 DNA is TGTGCCAGCAGCCCCCTGGTGGGACAGGGAATGGCAACTAATGAAAAACTGTTTTTT. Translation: CASSPLVGQGMATNEKLFF.